The entry below describes one T cell receptor beta chain. The data stem from a study of T cell changes during pregnancy in multiple sclerosis. The assay was immunoSEQ multiplex PCR, and TCRdb's table has in-frame clones only and misses some. The table has 25,000 to 35,000 clones, just over 90% seen once; the top ten hold around 5.4%. The germline CDR1 and CDR2 sequences are MGHRA and YSYEKL. V gave up 0 bases and J gave up 3 bases, with 8 bases separating them. This CDR3 spans 14 amino acids. The chain combines TRBV4-1 with TRBJ1-1; D gene uncertain. Material: CD8+ T cells from peripheral blood mononuclear cells, obtained before pregnancy. The sequence was collected from a female donor with multiple sclerosis, enrolled in a pregnancy study. This CDR3 reads CASSQDRWHTEAFF. The CDR3 DNA follows: TGCGCCAGCAGCCAAGATCGCTGGCACACTGAAGCTTTCTTT.